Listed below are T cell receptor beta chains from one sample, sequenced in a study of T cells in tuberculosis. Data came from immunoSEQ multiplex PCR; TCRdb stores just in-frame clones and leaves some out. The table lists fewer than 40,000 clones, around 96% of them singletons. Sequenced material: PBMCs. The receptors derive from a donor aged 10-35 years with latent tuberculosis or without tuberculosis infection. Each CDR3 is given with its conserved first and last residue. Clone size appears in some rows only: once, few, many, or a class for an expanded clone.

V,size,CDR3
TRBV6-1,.,CASSRQGRSSNEAFF
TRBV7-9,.,CASSSSLNSGRAYNEQFF
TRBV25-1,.,CASSEEQAYEQYF
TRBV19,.,CASIPGQGYLAGSINEQFF
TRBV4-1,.,CASSPGQALGYGYTF
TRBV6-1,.,CASSDDRGLIYGYTF
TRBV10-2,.,CASSKSGLAGVETQYF
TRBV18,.,CASSPLRRGLSEKLFF
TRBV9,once,CASSVAKVGSVSYNEQFF
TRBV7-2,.,CASSLMMVLGPDTQYF
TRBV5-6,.,CASSPGLVYQETQYF
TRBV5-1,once,CASSLAQGYEQYF
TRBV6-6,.,CASLTGSYGYTF
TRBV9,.,CASSVVDRVQGEQFF
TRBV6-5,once,CASSYSRAGNTEAFF
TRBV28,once,CASSPGGTEAFF
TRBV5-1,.,CASSVEGAPSNQPQHF
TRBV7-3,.,CASSLTGTSGYNEQFF
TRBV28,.,CASLSITEAFF
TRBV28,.,CASRRRDITSDYGYTF
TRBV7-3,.,CASSLTRGETGELFF
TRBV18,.,CASSPGPGGSTEAFF
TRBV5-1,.,CASSPSQGIDTGELFF
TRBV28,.,CASSKGQGRTEAFF
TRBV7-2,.,CASSYRGDQPQHF
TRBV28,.,CASSQGYTEAFF
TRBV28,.,CASRTPWTGGNEQFF
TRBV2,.,CAIGGTGGFEQYF
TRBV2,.,CASSERLAGTTDTQYF
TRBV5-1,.,CASSLEAGITHEKLFF
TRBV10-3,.,CATFPGDTYEQYF
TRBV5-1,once,CASSLAGQKETQYF